This T cell receptor (beta chain) was captured by sequencing in a study of T cells in Graves' hyperthyroidism and ophthalmopathy. Study details: Upon initial diagnosis and before any treatment, peripheral blood was collected.

Amplified TCR beta CDR3 regions derived from RNA transcripts. The HTBI primer set was used in a first-round RT-PCR of the TCR CDR3. TCRdb called the multiplex PCR reads again in MiXCR, with one record for every CDR3 protein. The data contain some 600,000 distinct CDR3 sequences, over 11% of them singletons. Newly diagnosed hyperthyroidism patients aged 18 to 65 years had disease lasting under 2 months. J was trimmed by 6 bases and V by 7 bases; bases with no gene match: 14. This CDR3 has 16 amino acids. CDR1 is MNHNS, CDR2 SASEGT, per germline. There are a few counts of this clonotype. The target antigen is unknown. Points from the study as a whole: Among clonotypes expanded in thyroid above 0.001, most were also found in blood.

The chain combines TRBV6-1 with TRBJ1-5; 8 positions match TRBD1. Material for sequencing was blood. This receptor was taken from a woman aged 25-40 years with Graves' hyperthyroidism that later progressed to Graves' ophthalmopathy. CDR3 protein: CASMGTWYGTGQPQHF. In nucleotides, the CDR3 is TGTGCCAGCATGGGGACCTGGTACGGGACAGGTCAGCCCCAGCATTTT.